The sample holds one count of the clone carrying this T cell receptor beta chain. This CDR3 has 15 residues. V lost 7 bases to trimming and J lost 7 bases, with 20 bases between them. Looked up from germline, CDR1 is LNHDA and CDR2 is SQIVND (reference sequence). The sample belongs to a study of cytomegalovirus exposure and HLA in healthy donors. The PCR used 60 Vbeta and 13 Jbeta primers. Some clones are missing from TCRdb's copy, which holds only in-frame ones; the method was immunoSEQ multiplex PCR. The sample includes 200,000 to 250,000 clones, 70% to 90% seen only once; the top ten take about 0.22%.

Specimen: PBMCs. The clonotype originates from a girl aged 2 to 9 in good health and CMV-seronegative. The chain uses TRBV19 and TRBJ2-4, with D possibly being TRBD1 (6 bases). In DNA form, the CDR3 reads TGTGCCAGTACCCCAGGGACCGGGACACTGAACATTCAGTACTTC. Residues: CASTPGTGTLNIQYF.